This TCR beta chain appears in the sequencing data of a study of blood T cells in healthy people across ages. Trimming cost V 0 bases and J 12 bases, with 18 bases left between them. CDR1 SGHTS and CDR2 YDEGEE come from the germline V gene. The CDR3 has 14 amino acids. Healthy Caucasians from Russia aged about 6 to 100 served as donors. Next came a second PCR, run for about 6 to 12 cycles, which used a sample-barcoded 5' primer along with a J-beta primer mix. Paired-end reads containing CDR3 totaled no fewer than 2.5 million for each sample. TCRdb processed the 5' RACE reads anew with MiXCR; each CDR3 protein has one entry. The data show some 1.5 million distinct CDR3 sequences, approximately 43% seen once. Worth noting for this clonotype: Antigen unknown.

Whole-study results and caveats: CMV status of donors was unknown, possibly confounding expanded clonotype changes.

V and J are TRBV5-8 and TRBJ1-1; the D gene is possibly TRBD1 (6 bases). This TCR was recovered from a woman under 30 in good health. Specimen: blood. This CDR3 is CASSLEGQSLESFF. As DNA, the CDR3 is TGTGCCAGCAGCTTGGAAGGACAGAGCCTCGAATCTTTCTTT.